The source of this TCR beta chain is a study of T cell responses to AZD1222 COVID-19 vaccine. Study conclusions and caveats: Repertoires were sampled only after the peak T cell response. Spike-specific TCR repertoires showed rising breadth and depth after two AZD1222 doses.

Turning to this clone: Its antigen is unidentified.

The CDR3 consists of 14 residues. The V end was cut by 3 bases, the J end by 1 base, with 8 bases between. Germline lookup yields CDR1 SGHAT and CDR2 FQNNGV. Using immunoSEQ multiplex PCR, the repertoire was profiled, and TCRdb retains in-frame clones only, with some absent. Of approximately 150,000 clones listed, 85% to 95% are singletons. Material: peripheral blood, obtained after recovery from COVID-19. The chain joins TRBV11-2 to TRBJ2-3; D is unclear. This receptor was obtained from an adult who had recovered from COVID-19. CDR3 bases: TGTGCCAGCAGCTTGGCCGGCGGCACAGATACGCAGTATTTT. It is translated as CASSLAGGTDTQYF.